A single sample is the source of the 10 T cell receptor beta chains below, sequenced in a study of T cell repertoires in cytomegalovirus infection. These receptors lack a known antigen. From the reads, TCRdb called clonotypes with MiXCR, one entry per CDR3 protein. Here the sample spans roughly 160,000 distinct CDR3 sequences, roughly 20% being singletons. The specimen was CD8+ T cells from cultured PBMCs, collected from culture after CMV antigen stimulation. These TCRs come from a human donor in good health (CMV status not recorded). Some clones in this sample may be carry-over from other donors' samples.

Only a few counts were recorded for this clonotype. The V and J genes are TRBV7-8 and TRBJ2-1; 8 bases map to TRBD2. Trimming removed 5 bases from V and 3 bases from J; junction bases left unmatched: 6. The CDR3 spans 15 residues. Germline V gives CDR1 SGHVS, CDR2 FQNEAQ. CDR3 in amino acids: CASSARGGFYNEQFF. Here the CDR3 DNA reads TGTGCCAGCAGCGCCCGGGGGGGATTCTACAATGAGCAGTTCTTC.

This chain links TRBV7-2 with TRBJ1-5; the D is unclear. This CDR3 is 14 amino acids long. Trimming removed 1 base from V and 6 bases from J, with 10 bases in between. Per the germline V gene, CDR1 is SGHTA and CDR2 is FQGNSA. As DNA, the CDR3 is TGTGCCAGCAGCTTAGTAGGGCTTGGTCAGCCCCAGCATTTT. Encoded protein: CASSLVGLGQPQHF.

The rearrangement links TRBV2 to TRBJ1-2, with D perhaps TRBD1 (5 bases). Germline assignment: CDR1 SNHLY and CDR2 FYNNEI. V was pared by 7 bases and J by 4 bases, with 13 bases between. CDR3 size: 13 residues. This chain's CDR3 is CASIPGTLYGYTF. The CDR3 DNA reads as TGTGCCAGCATCCCCGGGACCCTCTATGGCTACACCTTC.

This clonotype was observed a few times. The chain is built from TRBV14 and TRBJ1-1; maybe TRBD1 (6 bases). Germline V lookup: CDR1 SGHDN, CDR2 FVKESK. This CDR3 is 15 amino acids long. Trimming took off 4 bases at V and 0 bases at J, with 12 bases between the two ends. CDR3 in amino acids: CASSRLGGVNTEAFF. DNA of the CDR3: TGTGCCAGCAGCCGCCTAGGGGGGGTGAACACTGAAGCTTTCTTT.

The chain links TRBV12-3 or TRBV12-4 to TRBJ1-1; D possibly corresponds to TRBD1 (6 bases). CDR3 length: 14 amino acids. The V end was cut by 3 bases, the J end by 4 bases, with 12 bases between. The CDR3 bases are TGTGCCAGCAGTTTTGGGGGCGGGGGCACTGAAGCTTTCTTT. It yields the protein CASSFGGGGTEAFF.

The genes are TRBV6-1 and TRBJ2-2, with D perhaps TRBD1 (5 bases). Trimming removed 7 bases at V and 1 base at J, with 13 bases between. This CDR3 comprises 15 residues. Germline CDR1 and CDR2: MNHNS and SASEGT. The chain's CDR3 is CASILGPGNTGELFF. In DNA form, the CDR3 reads TGTGCCAGCATCCTGGGGCCCGGGAACACCGGGGAGCTGTTTTTT.

The chain has TRBV6-9 and TRBJ1-2; 10 nucleotides agree with TRBD1. The V gene end was trimmed by 3 bases and the J gene end by 8 bases; junction bases not matched to a gene: 9. Germline CDR1 reads MNHGY; CDR2 reads SVAAGI. The CDR3 length is 15 residues. CDR3 region: CASSYPGTGDEGYTF. CDR3 DNA: TGTGCCAGCAGTTACCCCGGGACAGGGGATGAGGGCTACACCTTC.

J is TRBJ2-4 and V is TRBV6-2 or TRBV6-3; no reliable D call. The CDR3 runs to 15 residues. V gave up 0 bases and J gave up 2 bases, with 8 bases separating them. Germline-derived CDR1 and CDR2 are MNHEY and SVGEGT. The CDR3 DNA reads TGTGCCAGCAGTTACTCGAAAGGGTCCAAAAACATTCAGTACTTC. It codes for CASSYSKGSKNIQYF.

The rearrangement joins TRBV7-9 to TRBJ2-7; the match to TRBD1 covers 8 bases. CDR1 is SEHNR, CDR2 FQNEAQ, per germline (reference sequence). This CDR3 region has 12 residues. The ends lost 4 bases at V and 7 bases at J; junction bases unmatched: 3. The CDR3: CASSSTGAEQYF. The CDR3 DNA reads as TGTGCCAGCAGCTCGACAGGGGCGGAGCAGTACTTC.

The chain has TRBV12-3 or TRBV12-4 and TRBJ1-4; 10 bases match TRBD1. This CDR3 is 17 amino acids long. The V gene end was trimmed by 2 bases and the J gene end by 6 bases; junction bases not matched to a gene: 9. CDR3 DNA: TGTGCCAGCAGTTTAAGAGACAGGGGGCGTGTGGATGAAAAACTGTTTTTT. It yields the protein CASSLRDRGRVDEKLFF.